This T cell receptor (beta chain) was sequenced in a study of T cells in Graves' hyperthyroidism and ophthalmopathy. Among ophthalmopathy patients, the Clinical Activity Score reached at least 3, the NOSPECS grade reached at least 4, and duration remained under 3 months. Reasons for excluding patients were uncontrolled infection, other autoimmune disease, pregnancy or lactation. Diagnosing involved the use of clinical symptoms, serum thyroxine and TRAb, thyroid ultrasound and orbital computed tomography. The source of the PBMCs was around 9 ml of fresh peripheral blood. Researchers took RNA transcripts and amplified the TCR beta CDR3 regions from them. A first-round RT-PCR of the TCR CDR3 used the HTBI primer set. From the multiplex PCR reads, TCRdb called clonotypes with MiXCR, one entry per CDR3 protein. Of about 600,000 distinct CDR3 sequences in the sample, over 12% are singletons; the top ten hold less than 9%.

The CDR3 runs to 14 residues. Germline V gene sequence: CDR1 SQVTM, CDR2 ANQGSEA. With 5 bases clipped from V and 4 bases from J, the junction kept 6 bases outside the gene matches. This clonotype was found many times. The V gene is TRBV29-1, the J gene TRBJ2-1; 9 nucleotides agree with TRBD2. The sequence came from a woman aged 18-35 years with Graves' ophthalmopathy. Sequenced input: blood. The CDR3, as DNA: TGCAGCGTTCGAGGGGCGGGAGGGTACAATGAGCAGTTCTTC. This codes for CSVRGAGGYNEQFF.